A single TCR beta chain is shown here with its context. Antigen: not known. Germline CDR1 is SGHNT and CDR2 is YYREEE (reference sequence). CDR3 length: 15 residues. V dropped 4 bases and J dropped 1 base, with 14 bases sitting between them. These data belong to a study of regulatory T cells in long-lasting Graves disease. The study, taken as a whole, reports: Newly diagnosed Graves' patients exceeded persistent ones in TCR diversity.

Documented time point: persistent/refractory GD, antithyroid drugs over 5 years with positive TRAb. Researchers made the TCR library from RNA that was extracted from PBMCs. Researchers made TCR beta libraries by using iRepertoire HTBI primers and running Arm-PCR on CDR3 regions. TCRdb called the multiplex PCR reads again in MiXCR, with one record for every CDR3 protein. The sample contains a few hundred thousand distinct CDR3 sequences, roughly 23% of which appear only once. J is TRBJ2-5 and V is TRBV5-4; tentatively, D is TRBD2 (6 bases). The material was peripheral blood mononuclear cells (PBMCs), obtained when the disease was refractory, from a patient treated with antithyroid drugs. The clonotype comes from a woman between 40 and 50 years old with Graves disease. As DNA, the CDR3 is TGTGCCAGCAGCGTCGGAGGGGCCCGCCAAGAGACCCAGTACTTC. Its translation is CASSVGGARQETQYF.